A selection of T cell receptor beta chains follows, all from one sample in a study of blood T cell repertoires in COVID-19. The repertoire was sequenced with immunoSEQ multiplex PCR; TCRdb's copy has only in-frame clones and lacks some. The sample records under 450,000 clones, over 75% being singletons. The specimen was PBMCs or T cells enriched from blood (not recorded which). These receptors were taken from a young woman who had recovered from COVID-19. Each CDR3 is given with its conserved first and last residue. D genes are given only for firm matches. Rows give clone size only sometimes, using once, few, many, or a class for an expanded clone.

TRBV3-1/TRBV3-2,TRBD1,TRBJ1-2,-,CASSQDWTGAGYTF,TGTGCCAGCAGCCAAGATTGGACAGGGGCCGGCTACACCTTC
TRBV27,-,TRBJ1-5,-,CASSHEGRTHQPQHF,TGTGCCAGCAGTCACGAAGGACGGACACATCAGCCCCAGCATTTT
TRBV9,TRBD2,TRBJ2-1,once,CASSAHSGGPGDEQFF,TGTGCCAGCAGCGCGCACTCGGGGGGGCCTGGGGATGAGCAGTTCTTC
TRBV20-1,TRBD1,TRBJ2-1,-,CSASARNRGLEQFF,TGCAGTGCTAGTGCCCGGAACAGGGGGCTTGAGCAGTTCTTC
TRBV3-1/TRBV3-2,-,TRBJ1-4,-,CASSQGAHWNEKLFF,TGTGCCAGCAGCCAAGGGGCTCATTGGAATGAAAAACTGTTTTTT
TRBV27,-,TRBJ1-4,-,CASSLYRVGEKLFF,TGTGCCAGCAGTTTATACAGGGTAGGCGAAAAACTGTTTTTT
TRBV19,-,TRBJ2-7,-,CASFSSPRGREQYF,TGTGCCAGTTTTTCCTCCCCCAGGGGTAGGGAGCAGTACTTC
TRBV21-1,-,TRBJ2-7,-,CASSTKPRDTNSYEQYF,TGTGCCAGCAGCACAAAACCCCGGGACACCAACTCCTACGAGCAGTACTTC
TRBV29-1,TRBD1,TRBJ1-2,-,CSVGEPTDRGNNYGYTF,TGCAGCGTTGGAGAACCTACGGACAGGGGCAATAACTATGGCTACACCTTC
TRBV5-4,TRBD2,TRBJ2-7,-,CASSAGTSGLYEQYF,TGTGCCAGCAGCGCCGGGACTAGCGGGTTGTACGAGCAGTACTTC
TRBV4-1,TRBD2,TRBJ2-7,-,CASSQGPLSVAGSYEQYF,TGCGCCAGCAGCCAAGGTCCCCTGTCGGTAGCGGGGTCCTACGAGCAGTACTTC
TRBV11-2,TRBD1,TRBJ2-5,-,CASSPGTGGEETQYF,TGTGCCAGCAGCCCCGGGACAGGGGGCGAGGAGACCCAGTACTTC
TRBV6-5,TRBD1,TRBJ2-7,-,CASRPPGQGSYEQYF,TGTGCCAGCAGACCTCCGGGACAGGGATCCTACGAGCAGTACTTC
TRBV6-5,-,TRBJ2-3,-,CASSYAHTDTQYF,TGTGCCAGCAGTTACGCACACACAGATACGCAGTATTTT
TRBV12-3/TRBV12-4,TRBD1,TRBJ2-7,once,CSSSWTGQGQYF,TGTTCCAGCAGTTGGACAGGGCAGGGGCAGTACTTC
TRBV25-1,TRBD2,TRBJ2-3,-,CASSEAGGLDTQYF,TGTGCCAGCAGTGAAGCGGGGGGCTTGGATACGCAGTATTTT
TRBV29-1,-,TRBJ2-7,once,CSVEDCGSAEQYF,TGCAGCGTTGAAGATTGCGGGTCCGCCGAGCAGTACTTC
TRBV5-8,-,TRBJ2-7,-,CASSFRDLFYEQYF,TGTGCCAGCAGCTTCCGGGACTTATTCTACGAGCAGTACTTC
TRBV28,-,TRBJ1-3,-,CASSTNFGNTIYF,TGTGCCAGCAGTACGAACTTTGGAAACACCATATATTTT
TRBV18,TRBD2,TRBJ2-1,-,CASSASSGVNEQFF,TGTGCCAGTTCCGCGTCCAGCGGGGTTAATGAGCAGTTCTTC
TRBV3-1/TRBV3-2,-,TRBJ2-5,-,CASSLFGAEETQYF,TGTGCCAGCAGCCTTTTTGGGGCGGAAGAGACCCAGTACTTC
TRBV4-2,TRBD1,TRBJ2-2,-,CASSTGTGGTGELFF,TGTGCCAGCAGCACTGGGACAGGGGGCACCGGGGAGCTGTTTTTT
TRBV7-9,-,TRBJ1-2,-,CASSTASVNYGYTF,TGTGCCAGCAGCACCGCAAGCGTTAACTATGGCTACACCTTC
TRBV6-5,-,TRBJ1-2,-,CASNPRGQTGGYTF,TGTGCCAGCAACCCCCGCGGTCAGACCGGTGGCTACACCTTC
TRBV27,-,TRBJ2-1,-,CASSLSRDNEQFF,TGTGCCAGCAGTTTATCCAGGGACAATGAGCAGTTCTTC
TRBV7-8,TRBD1,TRBJ2-7,-,CASSRVQGVFGYEQYF,TGTGCCAGCAGCCGAGTACAGGGGGTTTTTGGCTACGAGCAGTACTTC
TRBV9,TRBD1,TRBJ1-5,-,CASSVAGTANQPQHF,TGTGCCAGCAGCGTAGCGGGGACAGCAAATCAGCCCCAGCATTTT
TRBV3-1/TRBV3-2,-,TRBJ2-1,once,CASSRKAGQIDNEQFF,TGTGCCAGCAGCAGAAAGGCGGGACAGATAGACAATGAGCAGTTCTTC
TRBV28,TRBD1,TRBJ1-2,-,CASSPPGRGLGYTF,TGTGCCAGCAGCCCACCCGGCAGGGGGCTTGGCTACACCTTC
TRBV7-9,-,TRBJ1-4,-,CASSSPQGRNEKLFF,TGTGCCAGCAGCTCGCCCCAGGGTCGGAATGAAAAACTGTTTTTT
TRBV2,TRBD1,TRBJ2-2,few,CASRGTGGTGELFF,TGTGCCAGCAGAGGGACAGGGGGCACCGGGGAGCTGTTTTTT
TRBV10-3,TRBD1,TRBJ1-3,-,CASIQGGGNTIYF,TGTGCCAGCATACAGGGGGGAGGAAACACCATATATTTT
TRBV13,TRBD1,TRBJ1-2,-,CASSLRDSRYGYTF,TGTGCCAGCAGCCTCCGGGACAGTAGGTATGGCTACACCTTC
TRBV5-1,TRBD2,TRBJ2-1,-,CASTSTPGTSSNEQFF,TGCGCCAGCACCTCAACACCCGGGACTAGCAGTAATGAGCAGTTCTTC
TRBV6-5,-,TRBJ1-1,-,CASSLEGREAFF,TGTGCCAGCAGTCTGGAGGGCAGGGAAGCTTTCTTT
TRBV28,-,TRBJ1-2,-,CASREIANYGYTF,TGTGCCAGCAGAGAGATTGCTAACTATGGCTACACCTTC
TRBV27,TRBD2,TRBJ2-2,-,CASSLRGSGFGELFF,TGTGCCAGCAGTTTACGCGGGAGCGGTTTCGGGGAGCTGTTTTTT
TRBV2,-,TRBJ1-2,-,CASSEIFGGPYGYTF,TGTGCCAGCAGTGAAATATTTGGCGGGCCCTATGGCTACACCTTC
TRBV5-6,TRBD1,TRBJ2-2,-,CASGRTGRAGELFF,TGTGCCAGCGGACGGACAGGGAGAGCCGGGGAGCTGTTTTTT